These 27 T cell receptor beta chains were sequenced from one sample in a study of cytomegalovirus exposure and HLA in healthy donors. It was with 60 Vbeta and 13 Jbeta primers that the PCR ran. Here immunoSEQ multiplex PCR was the method, and the copy in TCRdb shows in-frame clones only, minus some. The repertoire holds about 160,000 clones, with 82% as singletons. The sample consisted of PBMCs. Source of these receptors: a man over 45 in good health and CMV-seropositive.

As regards this clone: Other DNA sequences within the sample encode an identical CDR3. The chain employs TRBV5-1 and TRBJ1-1, with 7 nucleotides matching TRBD1. Trimming took 4 bases from V and 1 from J; bases not matched to a gene: 4. The CDR3 length is 14 residues. The germline V gene has CDR1 SGHRS and CDR2 YFSETQ. The CDR3 here is CASSPGTENTEAFF. DNA of the CDR3: TGCGCCAGCAGCCCAGGGACAGAGAACACTGAAGCTTTCTTT. The full variable domain, completed using reference TRBV5-1 and TRBJ1-1, is KAGVTQTPRYLIKTRGQQVTLSCSPISGHRSVSWYQQTPGQGLQFLFEYFSETQRNKGNFPGRFSGRQFSNSRSEMNVSTLELGDSALYLCASSPGTENTEAFFGQGTRLTVV.

The chain recombines TRBV19 with TRBJ2-1; D might be TRBD2 (6 bases). V lost 0 bases to trimming and J lost 7 bases, with 16 bases between them. Germline assignment: CDR1 LNHDA and CDR2 SQIVND (reference sequence). CDR3 length: 16 amino acids. The CDR3 coding sequence is TGTGCCAGTAGTATAGATAGAGCTAGCGCAGGGAATGAGCAGTTCTTC. It specifies CASSIDRASAGNEQFF. Based on the CDR3 plus reference TRBV19 and TRBJ2-1, the full variable domain is DGGITQSPKYLFRKEGQNVTLSCEQNLNHDAMYWYRQDPGQGLRLIYYSQIVNDFQKGDIAEGYSVSREKKESFPLTVTSAQKNPTAFYLCASSIDRASAGNEQFFGPGTRLTVL.

This chain links TRBV15 with TRBJ1-5; 11 bases fit TRBD1. The V and J ends lost 6 bases and 5 bases, in that order; junction bases with no gene match: 6. The germline CDR1 and CDR2 sequences are LNHNV and YYDKDF (reference sequence). The CDR3 is made up of 15 amino acids. CDR3 nucleotide sequence: TGTGCCACCAGGAGGACAGGGGGCGAAGATCAGCCCCAGCATTTT. This encodes CATRRTGGEDQPQHF.

This chain uses TRBV10-3 with TRBJ2-6, with 10 bases lining up with TRBD1. This CDR3 is 20 amino acids long. With V trimmed by 0 bases and J by 0 bases, 8 bases remained unmatched. Germline CDR1 is ENHRY and CDR2 is SYGVKD. In DNA, the CDR3 is TGTGCCATCAGTGAGTCTAGTAGGGACAGGGGTTACTCTGGGGCCAACGTCCTGACTTTC. This encodes CAISESSRDRGYSGANVLTF.

The chain links TRBV28 to TRBJ2-7; TRBD2 agrees at 8 bases. The V segment lost 3 bases and the J segment 2 bases; nucleotides outside the gene matches: 6. The CDR3 contains 15 residues. In germline, CDR1 is MDHEN, CDR2 SYDVKM. The CDR3 nucleotides read TGTGCCAGCAGTTTCGGGGGACTAGTTCCCTACGAGCAGTACTTC. Protein sequence: CASSFGGLVPYEQYF. Variable domain in full (rest from reference TRBV28 and TRBJ2-7): DVKVTQSSRYLVKRTGEKVFLECVQDMDHENMFWYRQDPGLGLRLIYFSYDVKMKEKGDIPEGYSVSREKKERFSLILESASTNQTSMYLCASSFGGLVPYEQYFGPGTRLTVT.

The chain combines TRBV6-5 with TRBJ1-6; D is uncertain. CDR3 length: 13 residues. The V gene lost 6 bases and the J gene lost 8 bases, with 11 bases spanning the gap. The germline V gene encodes CDR1 MNHEY and CDR2 SVGAGI. CDR3 residues: CASRPRRDSPLHF. Written as DNA, the CDR3 is TGTGCCAGCAGACCACGTCGGGATTCACCCCTCCACTTT.

As DNA, the CDR3 is TGTGCCAGTAGTAGGCCCGCAGGCAACTATGGCTACACCTTC. It codes for CASSRPAGNYGYTF. The chain employs TRBV19 and TRBJ1-2; no clear D gene. Looked up from germline, CDR1 is LNHDA and CDR2 is SQIVND (reference sequence). V lost 4 bases and J 2 bases, leaving 11 bases between the germline ends. This CDR3 spans 14 amino acids.

In this sample, this clone turned up once. This chain uses TRBV4-3 with TRBJ1-2; 7 bases match TRBD1. V shed 4 bases and J 8 bases; nucleotides not matched to a gene: 13. The V gene's germline CDR1 is LGHNA and CDR2 YSLEER. The CDR3 totals 15 residues. CDR3: CASSRLEGAGKGYTF. The CDR3 nucleotides read TGCGCCAGCAGCCGATTAGAGGGGGCTGGGAAAGGCTACACCTTC.

This chain joins TRBV29-1 and TRBJ2-3, with 8 nucleotides matching TRBD1. J was trimmed by 4 bases and V by 5 bases; bases with no gene match: 8. Per germline, CDR1 SQVTM and CDR2 ANQGSEA. This CDR3 spans 14 amino acids. CDR3 sequence: CSVPQQGGSDTQYF. The DNA for the CDR3 is TGCAGCGTTCCCCAACAGGGGGGATCAGATACGCAGTATTTT.

The V call is TRBV19, the J call TRBJ2-7, with D tentatively TRBD1 (5 bases). Trimming took 5 bases from V and 9 from J, leaving 17 bases between them. Germline V gives CDR1 LNHDA, CDR2 SQIVND (reference sequence). The CDR3 has 13 residues. CDR3 sequence (DNA): TGTGCCAGTAGTGCAAGACAGTTCGCGCGGCAGTACTTC. This translates into CASSARQFARQYF.

The rearrangement joins TRBV5-1 to TRBJ2-2; the D gene is possibly TRBD1 (6 bases). V dropped 7 bases and J dropped 4 bases, with 11 bases sitting between them. The CDR3 is 13 residues long. The germline V gene has CDR1 SGHRS and CDR2 YFSETQ. The CDR3 spells CASGTGSTGELFF. CDR3 DNA: TGCGCCAGCGGAACAGGGAGCACCGGGGAGCTGTTTTTT.

CDR3 sequence reads: CASSRGINQPQHF. Here the CDR3 DNA reads TGTGCCAGCTCAAGGGGGATCAATCAGCCCCAGCATTTT. This chain uses TRBV2 with TRBJ1-5, with D possibly matching TRBD1 (6 bases). The V end was cut by 8 bases, the J end by 3 bases, with 11 bases between. The CDR3 spans 13 residues. CDR1 is SNHLY, CDR2 FYNNEI, per germline.

The chain links TRBV19 to TRBJ2-1, with D perhaps matching TRBD2 (7 bases). Between the trimmed V and J ends, which lost 3 bases and 9 bases, there was a span of 21 bases. The CDR3 loop spans 16 amino acids. The germline V gene has CDR1 LNHDA and CDR2 SQIVND (reference sequence). CDR3 sequence reads: CASSMHSGGRSGEQFF. The CDR3 DNA reads as TGTGCCAGTAGTATGCATTCCGGGGGGCGGTCGGGTGAGCAGTTCTTC.

The chain has TRBV2 and TRBJ2-1; tentatively, D is TRBD2 (6 bases). The CDR3 loop spans 12 amino acids. The V gene's germline CDR1 is SNHLY and CDR2 FYNNEI. Trimming took off 8 bases at V and 4 bases at J, with 9 bases between the two ends. The CDR3 is CASRDFYNEQFF. The CDR3 bases are TGTGCCAGCCGGGACTTTTACAATGAGCAGTTCTTC.

This clone was picked up a small number of times. CDR3 sequence reads: CASSFERQGRGYTF. The DNA for the CDR3 is TGTGCCAGCAGTTTTGAGCGACAGGGACGTGGCTACACCTTC. This chain uses TRBV28 with TRBJ1-2; 7 bases agree with TRBD1. Unmatched junction bases numbered 8, after V lost 3 bases and J lost 7 bases. The V gene's germline CDR1 is MDHEN and CDR2 SYDVKM. The CDR3 totals 14 residues.

This clone is a singleton in its sample. This chain uses TRBV7-3 with TRBJ2-7; 14 nucleotides line up with TRBD2. Germline V CDR1 and CDR2: SGHTA, FQGTGA. Unmatched junction bases numbered 7, after V lost 5 bases and J lost 4 bases. The CDR3 consists of 16 residues. CDR3 in DNA: TGTGCCAGCAGCCAGGGACTAGCGGGAGAATGGTACGAGCAGTACTTC. Amino acid sequence: CASSQGLAGEWYEQYF.

The V gene is TRBV29-1, the J gene TRBJ1-1; D is uncertain. V lost 7 bases, J lost 1 base, and 10 bases lay in between. CDR1 SQVTM and CDR2 ANQGSEA come from the germline V gene. The CDR3 is 12 residues long. For the CDR3, the DNA is TGCAGCGCGTTCGCGGGGAACACTGAAGCTTTCTTT. Translated, it gives CSAFAGNTEAFF.

The V call is TRBV6-1, the J call TRBJ2-5, with 10 bases lining up with TRBD2. The CDR3 totals 13 residues. Trimming took 5 bases from V and 3 from J; bases not matched to a gene: 0. Germline V gene sequence: CDR1 MNHNS, CDR2 SASEGT. CDR3 region: CASSSGGEETQYF. As DNA, the CDR3 is TGTGCCAGCAGTAGCGGGGGGGAAGAGACCCAGTACTTC.

The genes are TRBV5-5 and TRBJ1-5; maybe TRBD1 (5 bases). Germline CDR1 is SGHKS and CDR2 is YYEKEE (reference sequence). Between the trimmed V and J ends, which lost 4 bases and 1 base, there was a span of 18 bases. The CDR3 totals 17 residues. The CDR3 nucleotides are TGTGCCAGCAGCCCTGATTTGGGGGGATGGAGCAATCAGCCCCAGCATTTT. Its translation: CASSPDLGGWSNQPQHF. Full variable domain (rest looked up from reference TRBV5-5 and TRBJ1-5): DAGVTQSPTHLIKTRGQQVTLRCSPISGHKSVSWYQQVLGQGPQFIFQYYEKEERGRGNFPDRFSARQFPNYSSELNVNALLLGDSALYLCASSPDLGGWSNQPQHFGDGTRLSIL.

Concerning this clone: Mismatch with germline at one junction end may stem from a read error. The sample holds other DNA sequences that translate to the same CDR3. V usage is TRBV5-4 and J usage is TRBJ2-2; maybe TRBD2 (5 bases). This CDR3 is 15 amino acids long. Germline V gene data show CDR1 as SGHNT and CDR2 as YYREEE (reference sequence). The CDR3 bases are TGTGCCAGCAGCCCCGCGGGCTCCGTCGCCGGGGAGCTGTTCTTT. This translates into CASSPAGSVAGELFF.

This clone was picked up a small number of times. The chain employs TRBV5-4 and TRBJ2-5; weak D call: TRBD2 (6 bases). Trimming took off 3 bases at V and 0 bases at J, with 18 bases between the two ends. CDR1 is SGHNT and CDR2 is YYREEE in the germline V gene (reference sequence). CDR3 length: 17 amino acids. The CDR3 here is CASSSPRREFNQETQYF. The CDR3 bases are TGTGCCAGCAGCTCGCCCCGGCGGGAATTTAACCAAGAGACCCAGTACTTC.

This chain links TRBV19 with TRBJ2-1; TRBD2 agrees at 9 bases. The CDR3 is made up of 14 amino acids. Trimming removed 6 bases from V and 5 bases from J; junction bases left unmatched: 5. In germline, CDR1 is LNHDA, CDR2 SQIVND (reference sequence). CDR3 sequence reads: CASRRTSADNEQFF. The CDR3 DNA is TGTGCCAGTAGGAGGACTAGCGCGGACAATGAGCAGTTCTTC.

The chain employs TRBV7-3 and TRBJ2-2; D remains ambiguous. Trimming left V 8 bases short and J 1 base short, with 11 bases between. CDR3 length: 14 residues. CDR1 is SGHTA and CDR2 is FQGTGA in the germline V gene. DNA of the CDR3: TGTGCCAGCGCCAAGCAGGAGAACACCGGGGAGCTGTTTTTT. Translating it yields CASAKQENTGELFF.

V is TRBV11-2 and J is TRBJ1-2; D ambiguous. V was trimmed by 3 bases and J by 8 bases, leaving 16 bases between them. The CDR3 totals 14 residues. CDR1 is SGHAT, CDR2 FQNNGV, per germline. CDR3 sequence reads: CASSFDTPRGGYTF. The CDR3 nucleotides are TGTGCCAGCAGCTTCGACACTCCTAGAGGGGGCTACACCTTC.

The chain combines TRBV9 with TRBJ2-3, with 13 nucleotides matching TRBD2. This CDR3 is 15 amino acids long. Germline V gene data show CDR1 as SGDLS and CDR2 as YYNGEE. The V segment lost 5 bases and the J segment 3 bases; nucleotides outside the gene matches: 3. CDR3 coding DNA: TGTGCCAGCAGACGGACTAGCGGGGGTACAGATACGCAGTATTTT. Translation: CASRRTSGGTDTQYF.

This chain links TRBV6-6 with TRBJ1-5; no clear D. The CDR3 totals 15 residues. The V end lost 2 bases, the J end lost 2 bases, and 10 bases lay between the germline ends. Germline CDR1 is MNHNY and CDR2 is SVGAGI (reference sequence). CDR3 DNA sequence: TGTGCCAGCAGTTACGTGGACGGGGGCAATCAGCCCCAGCATTTT. This translates into CASSYVDGGNQPQHF.

This chain connects TRBV2 to TRBJ2-5; D is possibly TRBD2 (5 bases). Germline CDR1 SNHLY, CDR2 FYNNEI. This CDR3 contains 14 residues. V dropped 4 bases and J dropped 4 bases, with 13 bases sitting between them. This CDR3 reads CASSAGSQSETQYF. CDR3 bases: TGTGCCAGCAGTGCGGGGAGTCAGTCAGAGACCCAGTACTTC.